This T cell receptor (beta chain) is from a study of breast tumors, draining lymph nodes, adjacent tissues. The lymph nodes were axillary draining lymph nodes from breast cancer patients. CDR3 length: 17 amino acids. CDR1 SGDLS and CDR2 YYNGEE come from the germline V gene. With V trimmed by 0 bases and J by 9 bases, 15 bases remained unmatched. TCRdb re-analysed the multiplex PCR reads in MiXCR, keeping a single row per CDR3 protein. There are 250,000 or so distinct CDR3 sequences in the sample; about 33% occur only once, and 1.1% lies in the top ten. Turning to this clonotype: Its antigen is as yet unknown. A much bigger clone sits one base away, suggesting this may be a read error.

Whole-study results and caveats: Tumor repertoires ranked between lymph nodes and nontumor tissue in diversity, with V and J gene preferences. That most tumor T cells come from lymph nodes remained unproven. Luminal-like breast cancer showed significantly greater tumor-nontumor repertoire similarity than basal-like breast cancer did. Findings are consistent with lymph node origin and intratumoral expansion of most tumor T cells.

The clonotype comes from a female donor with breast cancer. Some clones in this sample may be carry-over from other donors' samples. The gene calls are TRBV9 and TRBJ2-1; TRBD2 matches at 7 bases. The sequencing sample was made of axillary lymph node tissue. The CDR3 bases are TGTGCCAGCAGCGTAGCGACTAGCTCCAAACCGGGGACTGAGCAGTTCTTC. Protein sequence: CASSVATSSKPGTEQFF.